This entry describes one TCR beta chain. These data belong to a study of blood T cell repertoires in COVID-19. On the study more broadly: Samples representing acute and convalescent COVID-19 were sourced from the United States, Italy and Spain. T cells, B-cell-depleted T cells, or PBMCs provided the cDNA or gDNA that served as material.

With 3 bases removed from V and 0 bases from J, the gap between germline ends came to 5 bases. This CDR3 is 13 amino acids long. The germline gives CDR1 KGHSH, CDR2 LQKENI. Per the study methods: Scientists estimated how many nucleated cells there were by amplifying reference gene primers. TCRdb's copy holds only in-frame clones and misses some; the assay was immunoSEQ multiplex PCR. Clone size and the V and J calls come from that table; the DNA yielded D and trimming. The repertoire includes 120,000 to 150,000 clones, roughly 84% of them detected once, and around two fifths sits in the top ten. This receptor was taken from a human donor in a cohort sampled during active COVID-19. The specimen sequenced was peripheral blood. This chain links TRBV18 with TRBJ1-1; no reliable D call. In DNA form, the CDR3 reads TGTGCCAGCTCACCTAACATGAACACTGAAGCTTTCTTT. It specifies CASSPNMNTEAFF.